This T cell receptor (beta chain) was sequenced during a study of blood T cell repertoires in COVID-19. As for the study in general: COVID-19 samples collected from the United States, Italy and Spain covered acute and convalescent phases. From T cells, B-cell-depleted T cells, or PBMCs came the material, which was cDNA or gDNA.

This CDR3 contains 14 residues. Germline V gives CDR1 GTSNPN, CDR2 SVGIG (reference sequence). The ends lost 3 bases at V and 0 bases at J; junction bases unmatched: 0. Original handling: Reference gene primer amplification in the assay estimated nucleated cell counts. Generated by immunoSEQ multiplex PCR, the TCRdb table keeps only in-frame clones and is missing some. The V and J calls and the clone size are those of that table, but D and trimming were determined from the DNA. The sample comprises about 72,000 clones, more than 75% of which are singletons, and about a tenth rests with the top ten. This receptor was obtained from a man in his 70s with active or convalescent COVID-19. The sequencing input was peripheral blood. The chain combines TRBV30 with TRBJ2-1, with 9 bases matching TRBD1. CDR3 region: CAWRDRGSYNEQFF. CDR3 DNA: TGTGCCTGGAGGGACAGGGGCTCCTACAATGAGCAGTTCTTC.